This TCR beta chain was profiled in a study of blood T cell repertoires in COVID-19. Study-wide context: The United States, Italy and Spain supplied acute and convalescent COVID-19 samples. T cells, B-cell-depleted T cells, or PBMCs supplied cDNA or gDNA.

In the study's own analysis: Nucleated cell number was recorded as an estimate derived from reference gene primer amplification. Data came from immunoSEQ multiplex PCR; TCRdb stores just in-frame clones and leaves some out. V, J and clone size derive from that table, while D and trimming were established from the DNA sequence. The repertoire holds about 140,000 clones, with roughly nine tenths as singletons. The CDR3 is made up of 13 amino acids. V was cut by 5 bases and J by 0 bases, with 5 bases left in between. Germline CDR1 reads SGHTA; CDR2 reads FQGNSA. The receptor's source is a woman aged 60-70 years with active COVID-19. The sample consisted of peripheral blood. The chain is built from TRBV7-2 and TRBJ1-5; no reliable D call. The CDR3 is CASSQDSNQPQHF. In DNA form, the CDR3 reads TGTGCCAGCAGCCAGGATAGCAATCAGCCCCAGCATTTT.